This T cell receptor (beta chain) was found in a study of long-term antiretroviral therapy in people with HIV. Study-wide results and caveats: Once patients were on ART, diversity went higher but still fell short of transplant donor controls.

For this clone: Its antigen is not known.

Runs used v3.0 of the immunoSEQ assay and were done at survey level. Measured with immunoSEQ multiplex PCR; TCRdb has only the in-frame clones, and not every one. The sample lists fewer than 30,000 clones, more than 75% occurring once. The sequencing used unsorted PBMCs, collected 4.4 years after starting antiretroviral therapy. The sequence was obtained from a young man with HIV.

The CDR3, as DNA: TGCGCCAGCCTGGGGGGACTAGCCGGCGAGCAGTACTTC. Translated: CASLGGLAGEQYF. V gene TRBV10-2 combines with J gene TRBJ2-7, with TRBD2 matching 9 bases. Germline V gene sequence: CDR1 WSHSY, CDR2 SAAADI. After removal of 8 bases from V and 6 bases from J, the junction contained 8 bases not matched to a gene. The length of the CDR3 is 13 residues.